These T cell receptor beta chains were read from a single sample in a study of blood T cell repertoires in COVID-19. Assay: immunoSEQ multiplex PCR; the TCRdb copy retains only in-frame clones and omits some. The sample contains 200,000 to 250,000 clones, 84% of which appear only once. The sequencing sample was made of PBMCs or T cells enriched from blood (not recorded which). The receptor set was obtained from a man aged 60-69 years who had recovered from COVID-19. Both conserved end residues are part of each CDR3. A D gene is named only where the DNA matches it firmly. Rows give clone size only sometimes, using once, few, many, or a class for an expanded clone.

d_gene | j_gene | v_gene | abundance | CDR3aa | CDR3nt
- | TRBJ2-1 | TRBV7-8 | - | CASSLAFGGSEQFF | TGTGCCAGCAGCTTAGCTTTTGGGGGGTCTGAGCAGTTCTTC
- | TRBJ1-1 | TRBV11-3 | - | CASSLEGSLTFF | TGTGCCAGCAGCTTAGAGGGGAGTTTGACTTTCTTT
- | TRBJ2-5 | TRBV20-1 | - | CSASLEETQYF | TGCAGTGCTAGTTTGGAGGAGACCCAGTACTTC
TRBD2 | TRBJ2-1 | TRBV7-9 | - | CASARQSLAGNEQFF | TGTGCCAGCGCGCGCCAGTCGCTAGCGGGCAATGAGCAGTTCTTC
TRBD1 | TRBJ2-5 | TRBV7-7 | few | CASSQGRDRGETQYF | TGTGCTAGCAGCCAAGGCCGGGACAGGGGGGAGACCCAGTACTTC
- | TRBJ1-1 | TRBV20-1 | few | CSATDREAFF | TGCAGTGCAACCGACAGGGAAGCTTTCTTT
- | TRBJ1-4 | TRBV7-8 | - | CASSPIGEFTNEKLFF | TGTGCCAGCAGCCCGATCGGGGAATTTACTAATGAAAAACTGTTTTTT
TRBD1 | TRBJ2-2 | TRBV2 | - | CASSGTGGSGELFF | TGTGCCAGCAGTGGGACAGGGGGGAGCGGGGAGCTGTTTTTT
- | TRBJ1-1 | TRBV10-3 | - | CAIRRNRDMNTEAFF | TGTGCCATCAGACGTAACAGGGATATGAACACTGAAGCTTTCTTT
- | TRBJ1-1 | TRBV28 | once | CASSPGHLAGTEAFF | TGTGCCAGCAGTCCGGGACATTTAGCGGGGACTGAAGCTTTCTTT
TRBD2 | TRBJ2-2 | TRBV18 | - | CASSPRSGGSTGELFF | TGTGCCAGCTCACCACGGAGCGGGGGAAGCACCGGGGAGCTGTTTTTT
- | TRBJ1-6 | TRBV24-1 | - | CATSDTGTWGLIYNSPLHF | TGTGCCACCAGTGACACCGGGACATGGGGCTTAATTTATAATTCACCCCTCCACTTT
TRBD2 | TRBJ2-3 | TRBV18 | - | CASSPRAGGLPDTQYF | TGTGCCAGCTCACCAAGGGCGGGGGGGCTACCAGATACGCAGTATTTT
TRBD1 | TRBJ1-4 | TRBV4-3 | - | CASSQEGQATNEKLFF | TGCGCCAGCAGCCAAGAGGGACAGGCAACTAATGAAAAACTGTTTTTT
- | TRBJ2-1 | TRBV11-3 | - | CASSLTLARDNEQFF | TGTGCCAGCAGCCTCACACTTGCCCGGGACAATGAGCAGTTCTTC
- | TRBJ2-7 | TRBV10-3 | - | CAISDLGEGRGPYEQYF | TGTGCCATCAGTGATTTGGGAGAGGGGCGGGGGCCCTACGAGCAGTACTTC
- | TRBJ1-4 | TRBV4-3 | - | CASSQQTGRGEKLFF | TGCGCCAGCAGCCAACAAACAGGGAGGGGTGAAAAACTGTTTTTT
- | TRBJ2-7 | TRBV5-5 | - | CASSSGHSYEQYF | TGTGCCAGCAGCAGTGGACACTCCTACGAGCAGTACTTC
TRBD1 | TRBJ1-4 | TRBV29-1 | - | CSVGQGTGEKLFF | TGCAGCGTGGGACAGGGGACAGGTGAAAAACTGTTTTTT
- | TRBJ2-2 | TRBV29-1 | - | CSVAPGVTGELFF | TGCAGCGTCGCGCCGGGGGTCACCGGGGAGCTGTTTTTT
- | TRBJ1-2 | TRBV7-2 | - | CASSLFRNYGYTF | TGTGCCAGCAGCTTGTTCAGGAACTATGGCTACACCTTC